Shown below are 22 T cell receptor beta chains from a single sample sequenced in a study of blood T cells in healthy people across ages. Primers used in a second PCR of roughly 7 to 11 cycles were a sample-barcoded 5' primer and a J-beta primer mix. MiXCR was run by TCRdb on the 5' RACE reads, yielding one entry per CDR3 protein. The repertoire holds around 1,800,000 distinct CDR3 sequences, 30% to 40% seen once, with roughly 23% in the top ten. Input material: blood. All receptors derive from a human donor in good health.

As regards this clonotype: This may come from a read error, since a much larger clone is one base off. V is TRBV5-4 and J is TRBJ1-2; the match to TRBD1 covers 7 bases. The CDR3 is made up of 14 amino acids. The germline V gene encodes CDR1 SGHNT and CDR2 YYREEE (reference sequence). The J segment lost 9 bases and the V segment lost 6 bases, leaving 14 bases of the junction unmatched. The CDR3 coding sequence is TGTGCCAGCAACTTCAGGACAGAGACAGGGCGCTACACCTTC. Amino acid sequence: CASNFRTETGRYTF.

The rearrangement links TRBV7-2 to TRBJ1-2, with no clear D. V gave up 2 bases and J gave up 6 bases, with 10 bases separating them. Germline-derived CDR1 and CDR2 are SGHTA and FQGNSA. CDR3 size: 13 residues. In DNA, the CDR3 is TGTGCCAGCAGCTTAATACGAGGGAATGGCTACACCTTC. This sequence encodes CASSLIRGNGYTF.

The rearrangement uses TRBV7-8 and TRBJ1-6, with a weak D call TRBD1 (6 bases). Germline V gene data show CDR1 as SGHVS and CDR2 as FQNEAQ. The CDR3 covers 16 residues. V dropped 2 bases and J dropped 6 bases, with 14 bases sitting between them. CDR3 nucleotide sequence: TGTGCCAGCAGCTTAAGTAACGGACAGATTAATTCACCCCTCCACTTT. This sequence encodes CASSLSNGQINSPLHF.

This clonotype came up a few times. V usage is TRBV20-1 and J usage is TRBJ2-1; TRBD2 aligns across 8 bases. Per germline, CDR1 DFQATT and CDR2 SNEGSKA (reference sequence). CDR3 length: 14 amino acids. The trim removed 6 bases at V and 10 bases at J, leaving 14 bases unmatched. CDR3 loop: CSAPTSENSYEQFF. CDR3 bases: TGCAGTGCACCGACTAGCGAAAACTCCTACGAGCAGTTCTTC.

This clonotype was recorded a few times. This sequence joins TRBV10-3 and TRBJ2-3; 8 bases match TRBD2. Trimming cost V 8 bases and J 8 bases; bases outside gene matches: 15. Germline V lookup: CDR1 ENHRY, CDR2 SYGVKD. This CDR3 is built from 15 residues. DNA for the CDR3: TGTGCCATCGGAGCCGGGACTAGTCCCCAAGCTACGCAGTATTTT. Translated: CAIGAGTSPQATQYF.

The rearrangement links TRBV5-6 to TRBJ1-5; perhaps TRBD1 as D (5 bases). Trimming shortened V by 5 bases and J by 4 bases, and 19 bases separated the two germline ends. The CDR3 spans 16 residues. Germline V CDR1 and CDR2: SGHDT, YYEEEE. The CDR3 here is CASSRWIGTANQPQHF. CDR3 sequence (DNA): TGTGCCAGCAGTCGTTGGATAGGGACGGCGAATCAGCCCCAGCATTTT.

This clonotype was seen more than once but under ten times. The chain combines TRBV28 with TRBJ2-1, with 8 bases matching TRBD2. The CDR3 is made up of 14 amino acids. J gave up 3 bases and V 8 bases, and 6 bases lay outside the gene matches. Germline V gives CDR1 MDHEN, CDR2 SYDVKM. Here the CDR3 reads CASGFRGGYNEQFF. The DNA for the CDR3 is TGTGCCAGCGGCTTCCGGGGGGGCTACAATGAGCAGTTCTTC.

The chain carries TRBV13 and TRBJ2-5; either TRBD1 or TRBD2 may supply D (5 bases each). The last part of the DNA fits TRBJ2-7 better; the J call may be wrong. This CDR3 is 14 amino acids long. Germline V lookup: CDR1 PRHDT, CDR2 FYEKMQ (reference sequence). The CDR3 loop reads CASSDPGARGEQYF. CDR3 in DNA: TGTGCCAGCAGTGACCCCGGGGCAAGGGGCGAGCAGTACTTC.

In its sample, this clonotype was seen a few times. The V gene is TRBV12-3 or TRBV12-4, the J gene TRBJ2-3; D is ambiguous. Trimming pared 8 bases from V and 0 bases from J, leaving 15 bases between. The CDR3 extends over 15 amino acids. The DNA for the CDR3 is TGTGCCAGCTGCGAAGGATTTTCTAGCACAGATACGCAGTATTTT. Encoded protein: CASCEGFSSTDTQYF.

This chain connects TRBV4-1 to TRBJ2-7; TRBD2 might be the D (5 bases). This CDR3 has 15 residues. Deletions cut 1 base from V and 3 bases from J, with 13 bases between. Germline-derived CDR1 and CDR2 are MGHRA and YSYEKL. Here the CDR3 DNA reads TGCGCCAGCAGCCAAGTCGGACTGACAAACTACGAGCAGTACTTC. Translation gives CASSQVGLTNYEQYF.

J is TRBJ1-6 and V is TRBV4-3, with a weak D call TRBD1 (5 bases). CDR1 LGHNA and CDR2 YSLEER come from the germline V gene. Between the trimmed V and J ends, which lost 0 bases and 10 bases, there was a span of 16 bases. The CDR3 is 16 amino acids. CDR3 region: CASSQDRGSRISPLHF. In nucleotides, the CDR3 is TGCGCCAGCAGCCAAGATCGGGGCAGTCGAATCTCACCCCTCCACTTT.

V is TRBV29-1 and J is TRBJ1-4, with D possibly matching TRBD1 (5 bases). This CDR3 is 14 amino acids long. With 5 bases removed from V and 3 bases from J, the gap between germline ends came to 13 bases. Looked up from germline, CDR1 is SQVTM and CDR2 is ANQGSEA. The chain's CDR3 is CSVHRDGSNEKLFF. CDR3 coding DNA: TGCAGCGTTCACCGGGACGGCTCTAATGAAAAACTGTTTTTT.

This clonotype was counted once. Here the CDR3 reads CASSLVDSADEQYF. The CDR3 bases are TGTGCCAGCAGCTTAGTGGATAGCGCGGACGAGCAGTACTTC. This chain connects TRBV7-6 to TRBJ2-5; D might be TRBD2 (5 bases). The J call may be mistaken, given a closer DNA end match to TRBJ2-7. This CDR3 has 14 amino acids. The germline V gene encodes CDR1 SGHVS and CDR2 FNYEAQ.

The CDR3 reads CASSPMSRARGGYTF. The DNA of the CDR3 is TGTGCCAGCAGCCCGATGTCCAGGGCTAGAGGGGGCTACACCTTC. This chain connects TRBV7-2 to TRBJ1-2; D possibly corresponds to TRBD1 (5 bases). The ends were cut back, 5 bases at V and 8 bases at J, with 21 bases in the middle. CDR1 is SGHTA, CDR2 FQGNSA, per germline. The CDR3 is 15 amino acids. The full variable domain, with the rest looked up from reference TRBV7-2 and TRBJ1-2, is GAGVSQSPSNKVTEKGKDVELRCDPISGHTALYWYRQSLGQGLEFLIYFQGNSAPDKSGLPSDRFSAERTGGSVSTLTIQRTQQEDSAVYLCASSPMSRARGGYTFGSGTRLTVV.

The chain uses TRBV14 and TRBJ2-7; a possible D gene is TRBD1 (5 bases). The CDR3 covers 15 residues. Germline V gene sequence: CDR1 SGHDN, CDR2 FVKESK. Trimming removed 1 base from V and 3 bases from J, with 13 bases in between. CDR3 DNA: TGTGCCAGCAGCCAAGGTGATCAGGGTGTCTACGAGCAGTACTTC. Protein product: CASSQGDQGVYEQYF.

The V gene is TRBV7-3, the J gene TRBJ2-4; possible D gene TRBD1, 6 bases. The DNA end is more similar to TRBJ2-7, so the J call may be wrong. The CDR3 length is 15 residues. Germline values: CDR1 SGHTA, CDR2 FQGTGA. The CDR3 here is CASSLTGSGVDEQYF. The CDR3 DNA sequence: TGTGCCAGCAGCCTTACAGGGTCCGGGGTAGACGAGCAGTACTTC.

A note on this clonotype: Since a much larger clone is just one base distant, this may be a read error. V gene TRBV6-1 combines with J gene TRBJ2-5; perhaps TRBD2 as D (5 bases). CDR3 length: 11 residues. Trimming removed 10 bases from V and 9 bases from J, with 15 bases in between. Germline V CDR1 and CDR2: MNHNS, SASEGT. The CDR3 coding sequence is TGTGCCACCAGGACCCCAGCGGCCCAGTACTTC. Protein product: CATRTPAAQYF.

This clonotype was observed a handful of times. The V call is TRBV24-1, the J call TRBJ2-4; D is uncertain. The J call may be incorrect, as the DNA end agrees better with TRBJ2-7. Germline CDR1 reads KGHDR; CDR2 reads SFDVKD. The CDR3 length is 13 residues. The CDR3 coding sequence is TGTGCCACCAGTGATTTGCAAAGGGACGAGCAGTACTTC. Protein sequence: CATSDLQRDEQYF.

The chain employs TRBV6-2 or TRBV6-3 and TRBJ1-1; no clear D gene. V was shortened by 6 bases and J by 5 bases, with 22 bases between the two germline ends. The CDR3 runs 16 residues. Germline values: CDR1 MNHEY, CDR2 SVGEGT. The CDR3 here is CASRPLRAVWRTEAFF. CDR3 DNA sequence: TGTGCCAGCAGACCTCTCCGGGCGGTCTGGAGGACTGAAGCTTTCTTT.

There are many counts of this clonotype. This CDR3 reads CASSQLQTYEQYF. The CDR3 region has the DNA TGTGCCAGCAGCCAACTCCAGACCTACGAGCAGTACTTC. The chain couples TRBV3-1 to TRBJ2-7; D gene ambiguous. Trimming took off 2 bases at V and 2 bases at J, with 7 bases between the two ends. This CDR3 spans 13 amino acids. In germline, CDR1 is LGHDT, CDR2 YNNKEL (reference sequence).

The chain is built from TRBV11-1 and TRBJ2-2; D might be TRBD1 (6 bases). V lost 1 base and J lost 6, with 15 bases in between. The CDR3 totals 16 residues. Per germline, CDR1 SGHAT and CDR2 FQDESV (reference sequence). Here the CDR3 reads CASSLETGFQPGELFF. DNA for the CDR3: TGTGCCAGCAGCTTAGAAACAGGGTTTCAACCCGGGGAGCTGTTTTTT.

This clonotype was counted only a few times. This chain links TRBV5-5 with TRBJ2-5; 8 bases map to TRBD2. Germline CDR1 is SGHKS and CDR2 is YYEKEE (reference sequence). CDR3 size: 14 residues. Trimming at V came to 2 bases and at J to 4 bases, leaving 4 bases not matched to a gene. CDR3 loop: CASSFIAGGETQYF. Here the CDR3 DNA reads TGTGCCAGCAGCTTTATCGCGGGGGGAGAGACCCAGTACTTC.